The source of this T cell receptor beta chain is a study of cytomegalovirus exposure and HLA in healthy donors. Overall study findings and caveats: Per published accounts, TCR beta sequences correctly predicted the HLA-A and HLA-B alleles of most subjects.

Germline-derived CDR1 and CDR2 are SGHTA and FQGNSA. With V trimmed by 5 bases and J by 5 bases, 9 bases remained unmatched. The CDR3 is made up of 17 amino acids. A word on this clone: What it binds is not known.

The PCR ran on 60 Vbeta and 13 Jbeta primers. Original handling: Later, an analysis found 80 million or so unique TCR beta chains, and 8.5 million to 12 million of these were shared. Only in-frame clones appear in the TCRdb table, and some are missing; sequencing was by immunoSEQ multiplex PCR. V and J calls plus clone size are reproduced from that table; the DNA served to infer D and trimming. Among about 140,000 clones listed, over 65% were seen once. Sequencing was done on a sample of PBMCs. This rearrangement joins TRBV7-2 to TRBJ2-4, with 13 bases identical to TRBD2. This TCR was sampled from a female donor in good health and CMV-seronegative. The CDR3 sequence: CASSAGLAGPNQNIQYF. The CDR3 region has the DNA TGTGCCAGCAGCGCGGGACTAGCGGGGCCTAATCAAAACATTCAGTACTTC.